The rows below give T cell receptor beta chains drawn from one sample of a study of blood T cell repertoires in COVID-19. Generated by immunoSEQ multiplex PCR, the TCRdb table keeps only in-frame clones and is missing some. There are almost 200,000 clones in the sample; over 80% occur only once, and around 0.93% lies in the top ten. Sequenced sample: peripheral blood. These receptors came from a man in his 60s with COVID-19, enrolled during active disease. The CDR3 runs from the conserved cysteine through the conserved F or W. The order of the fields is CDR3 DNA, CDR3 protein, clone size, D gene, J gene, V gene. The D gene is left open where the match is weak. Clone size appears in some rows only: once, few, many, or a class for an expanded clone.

TGTGCCAGCAGCTTAAGGACAGCCACAACTAATGAAAAACTGTTTTTT | CASSLRTATTNEKLFF | . | . | TRBJ1-4 | TRBV7-6
TGTGCCAGCAGCTGGAGATCTGGACAGAGCTCCTACGAGCAGTACTTC | CASSWRSGQSSYEQYF | . | . | TRBJ2-7 | TRBV5-6
TGCAGCGTCGCCCTGGGGGGTGGGCGTTCCGGTGAAAAACTGTTTTTT | CSVALGGGRSGEKLFF | . | . | TRBJ1-4 | TRBV29-1
TGTGCCTGCTCGGGACAGTATAATTCACCCCTCCACTTT | CACSGQYNSPLHF | once | TRBD1 | TRBJ1-6 | TRBV30
TGTGCCAGCAGTTTGTCGGGACAGGGGTCGTACGAGCAGTACTTC | CASSLSGQGSYEQYF | . | TRBD1 | TRBJ2-7 | TRBV28
TGTGCCACTAAAGGACTAATCTCTGGAAACACCATATATTTT | CATKGLISGNTIYF | . | . | TRBJ1-3 | TRBV6-5
TGCAGCGCCCAGGGACAGGGAGGTAACTATGGCTACACCTTC | CSAQGQGGNYGYTF | . | TRBD1 | TRBJ1-2 | TRBV29-1
TGTGCCAGCAGCTTGCTCCTAGTCGGACTGGGGAACACCGGGGAGCTGTTTTTT | CASSLLLVGLGNTGELFF | . | . | TRBJ2-2 | TRBV5-6
TGTGCCAGCAGTGATGACGGGACAGGGAGGGCCGGGGAGCTGTTTTTT | CASSDDGTGRAGELFF | . | TRBD1 | TRBJ2-2 | TRBV25-1
TGTGCCAGCTCAGAAGGAGGGGCGGGTGCGGAACTGTTTTTT | CASSEGGAGAELFF | . | . | TRBJ1-4 | TRBV18
TGTGCCAGCAGTTTTCAGGGGGCGCAGAACATTCAGTACTTC | CASSFQGAQNIQYF | . | TRBD1 | TRBJ2-4 | TRBV28
TGCGCCAGCAGCTTGGAGCGGGGGTCCTACAATGAGCAGTTCTTC | CASSLERGSYNEQFF | . | TRBD2 | TRBJ2-1 | TRBV5-1
TGTGCCAGCAGCCAGTCTCATAATTCACCCCTCCACTTT | CASSQSHNSPLHF | . | . | TRBJ1-6 | TRBV7-9
TGTGCCAGCTCACCAACCACAGGGAGGGGCTATGGCTACACCTTC | CASSPTTGRGYGYTF | . | . | TRBJ1-2 | TRBV18
TGTTCCAGTGGCGGGAGAAAAAATGAGCAGTTCTTC | CSSGGRKNEQFF | . | TRBD2 | TRBJ2-1 | TRBV3-1/TRBV3-2
TGTGCCATCAGTGAAAGACAGGAAGGCTACACCTTC | CAISERQEGYTF | . | . | TRBJ1-2 | TRBV10-3
TGCGCCAGCAGCCCAGGGGGGACGAATGAAAAACTGTTTTTT | CASSPGGTNEKLFF | . | TRBD1 | TRBJ1-4 | TRBV5-1
TGTGCCAGCAGTGCTACAGGGGGTCAGAATCAGCCCCAGCATTTT | CASSATGGQNQPQHF | . | TRBD1 | TRBJ1-5 | TRBV6-4
TGTGCCAGCAGCCAATCAGGGACAGTCCTAGCCAAAAACATTCAGTACTTC | CASSQSGTVLAKNIQYF | . | TRBD1 | TRBJ2-4 | TRBV3-1/TRBV3-2
TGTGCCAGCAGGCGGGAAGGGGAGACCCAGTACTTC | CASRREGETQYF | . | . | TRBJ2-5 | TRBV2
TGTGCCAGCAGCTCCGCTATGAACACTGAAGCTTTCTTT | CASSSAMNTEAFF | . | . | TRBJ1-1 | TRBV7-2
TGTGCCTGGAGCCCTAGAGGGAGAGACCTCCACTTT | CAWSPRGRDLHF | . | . | TRBJ1-6 | TRBV30
TGTGCCAGCAGGCAAGAAGGGGGAGCAAGGAATTCACCCCTCCACTTT | CASRQEGGARNSPLHF | . | . | TRBJ1-6 | TRBV7-2
TGTGCCAGCAGCCTTCGGAGTTCACCCCTCCACTTT | CASSLRSSPLHF | . | . | TRBJ1-6 | TRBV7-9
TGTGCCAGCAGTGAACGGGGGTCTAATGAAAAACTGTTTTTT | CASSERGSNEKLFF | . | . | TRBJ1-4 | TRBV2
TGTGCCAGCAGTCCGTCCTCACTAGCGGGATTTAGCACAGATACGCAGTATTTT | CASSPSSLAGFSTDTQYF | once | TRBD2 | TRBJ2-3 | TRBV27
TGTGCCAGCAGCCCAACCAGCTCCTACAATGAGCAGTTCTTC | CASSPTSSYNEQFF | . | . | TRBJ2-1 | TRBV9
TGTGCCAGCAGACGACAGGGGAGTTGGGATCAGCCCCAGCATTTT | CASRRQGSWDQPQHF | . | TRBD1 | TRBJ1-5 | TRBV28
TGTGCCAGCAACAGAGGACATAGCAATCAGCCCCAGCATTTT | CASNRGHSNQPQHF | . | . | TRBJ1-5 | TRBV6-5
TGCAGCGTTGGGCAGGGCGTACTAGCCAAAAACATTCAGTACTTC | CSVGQGVLAKNIQYF | . | . | TRBJ2-4 | TRBV29-1
TGCGCCAGCAGCCAGGGGCGAGAGACCCAGTACTTC | CASSQGRETQYF | . | . | TRBJ2-5 | TRBV5-1
TGTGCCAGCACCGAAACTAGCGCCCATTCCTACGAGCAGTACTTC | CASTETSAHSYEQYF | . | TRBD2 | TRBJ2-7 | TRBV28
TGTGCCAGCAGTTTGGGGAATAGGAGGAATGAGCAGTTCTTC | CASSLGNRRNEQFF | . | . | TRBJ2-1 | TRBV28
TGCGCCAGCAGCCAAGATAGGAGACGGGGGGCGCTGGGCGAGCAGTACTTC | CASSQDRRRGALGEQYF | . | . | TRBJ2-7 | TRBV4-1
TGTGCCAGCAGCGCCGGCGCGGGAGCCGGGACCCAGTACTTC | CASSAGAGAGTQYF | . | TRBD2 | TRBJ2-5 | TRBV7-3
TGTGCCAGCAGCCTGACGGGGGTGAGAACCGGGGAGCTGTTTTTT | CASSLTGVRTGELFF | . | . | TRBJ2-2 | TRBV11-2
TGTGCCTGGAGTGTACGGCTAGCGGGGAGCACAGATACGCAGTATTTT | CAWSVRLAGSTDTQYF | . | TRBD2 | TRBJ2-3 | TRBV30
TGCAGTGCTAGTAGCGGGAGATACAACGAGCAGTACTTC | CSASSGRYNEQYF | . | TRBD2 | TRBJ2-7 | TRBV20-1
TGCAGCGATCGGACACCTAACTATGGCTACACCTTC | CSDRTPNYGYTF | . | . | TRBJ1-2 | TRBV29-1
TGTGCCAGCTCACCACGGGGCCAGGGAGGGAGCAATCAGCCCCAGCATTTT | CASSPRGQGGSNQPQHF | . | . | TRBJ1-5 | TRBV18
TGTGCCAGTAAAATCGGGACAGTGAACACCGGGGAGCTGTTTTTT | CASKIGTVNTGELFF | . | . | TRBJ2-2 | TRBV21-1
TGTGCCAGCAGCCTGATGAGGTGGAATGAGCAGTTCTTC | CASSLMRWNEQFF | . | . | TRBJ2-1 | TRBV14
TGCAGTGCTAGTGCGGGACAGACTAACACAGATACGCAGTATTTT | CSASAGQTNTDTQYF | . | . | TRBJ2-3 | TRBV20-1
TGTGCCAGCAGCGTAGGTCTGATGGCTAGCGGGAGAAGCGCCTACGAGCAGTACTTC | CASSVGLMASGRSAYEQYF | . | TRBD2 | TRBJ2-7 | TRBV9
TGTGCCAGCAGTCTCGACAGGGGGCATAATTCACCCCTCCACTTT | CASSLDRGHNSPLHF | . | TRBD1 | TRBJ1-6 | TRBV2
TGTGCCAGCAGCCGGGACAGGGCGGGAAACACCATATATTTT | CASSRDRAGNTIYF | . | . | TRBJ1-3 | TRBV21-1
TGTGCCAGCAGTTTATCGCTCAGGTCCTACAATGAGCAGTTCTTC | CASSLSLRSYNEQFF | . | . | TRBJ2-1 | TRBV28
TGTGCCAGTAGCGACCAACCGGGACAGGGAGTCGATACGCAGTATTTT | CASSDQPGQGVDTQYF | . | TRBD1 | TRBJ2-3 | TRBV19
TGTGCCAGCAGCCTCGACAGGGGCAATCAGCCCCAGCATTTT | CASSLDRGNQPQHF | . | TRBD1 | TRBJ1-5 | TRBV7-2
TGTGCCAGCACCACGAGGGAGGGAGATAATTCACCCCTCCACTTT | CASTTREGDNSPLHF | . | . | TRBJ1-6 | TRBV2
TGTGCCAGCAGTTACTGGGGGGGGGACGAAGCTTTCTTT | CASSYWGGDEAFF | . | . | TRBJ1-1 | TRBV6-5
TGTGCCAGCAGCAATATACTAAGCGCCTACGAGCAGTACTTC | CASSNILSAYEQYF | . | . | TRBJ2-7 | TRBV6-5
TGTGCCAGCAGCCAAGACGGGGGATCGGGAAAACTGTTTTTT | CASSQDGGSGKLFF | . | . | TRBJ1-4 | TRBV3-1/TRBV3-2
TGCGCCAGCAGCTTGAATTTACAGGGGGCAGAGACCCAGTACTTC | CASSLNLQGAETQYF | . | TRBD1 | TRBJ2-5 | TRBV5-1
TGTGCCCTATCGGCGGCTAGCACAGATACGCAGTATTTT | CALSAASTDTQYF | once | . | TRBJ2-3 | TRBV28